This TCR beta chain is from a study of T cells in Graves' hyperthyroidism and ophthalmopathy. Diagnoses were made from clinical symptoms, serum measures (thyroxine and TRAb), thyroid ultrasound and orbital computed tomography. Study-level findings and limits: Blood samples included most of the expanded thyroid clonotypes exceeding 0.001. With a median lead of approximately 6.4 months before onset, the model predicted ophthalmopathy. In the analysis, a 13 V-J model separated ophthalmopathy from stable hyperthyroidism.

A remark on this clonotype: The antigen remains undetermined.

RNA transcripts served as the template for amplifying TCR beta CDR3 regions. TCR CDR3 underwent first-round RT-PCR with the HTBI primer set. TCRdb re-called the multiplex PCR reads with MiXCR, one entry per CDR3 protein. Of some 570,000 distinct CDR3 sequences listed, approximately 17% are singletons. Germline values: CDR1 LNHNV, CDR2 YYDKDF (reference sequence). V gave up 1 base and J gave up 2 bases; unmatched junction bases: 8. The CDR3 loop spans 17 amino acids. The chain is built from TRBV15 and TRBJ1-5; 7 bases align to TRBD1. This TCR derives from a woman between 18 and 29 years old with Graves' ophthalmopathy. Sequencing was carried out using blood. In DNA, the CDR3 is TGTGCCACCAGCAGAGGAATTGTAACAGGGGGCAATCAGCCCCAGCATTTT. It is translated as CATSRGIVTGGNQPQHF.